This is a list of T cell receptor beta chains from one sample in a study of cytomegalovirus exposure and HLA in healthy donors. The assay was immunoSEQ multiplex PCR, and TCRdb's table has in-frame clones only and misses some. The table shows about 140,000 clones, with about 94% occurring only once. Source material: PBMCs. These receptors originate from a man aged 18 to 29 in good health and CMV-seropositive. CDR3s include the opening cysteine and the closing phenylalanine or tryptophan. D genes are given only for firm matches. Clone size is shown for a subset of rows, as once, few, many or a class of expanded clone.

DNA	CDR3	D	J	V	size
TGTGCCAGCAGGGTGGGACAGCAGAACACTGAAGCTTTCTTT	CASRVGQQNTEAFF	TRBD1	TRBJ1-1	TRBV28	.
TGTGCCAGCAGCTCCGGGACAGGCAATGAGCAGTTCTTC	CASSSGTGNEQFF	TRBD1	TRBJ2-1	TRBV7-2	.
TGTGCCAGCAGCTCCCGGGACTCGCGAGAGCAGTATTTT	CASSSRDSREQYF	.	TRBJ2-3	TRBV7-9	.
TGTGCCAGCAGTTACTCCGGCGGGAGGGCCTACGAGCAGTACTTC	CASSYSGGRAYEQYF	TRBD2	TRBJ2-7	TRBV6-5	.
TGTGCCAGCAGTGTTCGACTAGCGGGAGGGCCCGCCGGGGAGCTGTTTTTT	CASSVRLAGGPAGELFF	TRBD2	TRBJ2-2	TRBV2	.
TGTGCCAGTAGCCCGGGACAGGGTACCTACGAGCAGTACTTC	CASSPGQGTYEQYF	TRBD1	TRBJ2-7	TRBV19	.
TGTGCCAGCAGTGAATATCGATTCCAAGGACAGGGGAGAACGCAGTATTTT	CASSEYRFQGQGRTQYF	TRBD1	TRBJ2-3	TRBV6-1	.
TGCAGTGCTAGGACACCCTACGAGCAGTACTTC	CSARTPYEQYF	.	TRBJ2-7	TRBV20-1	.
TGTGCCAGCAGCTTAGCTCCGGGACAGGGTTACGCAGATACGCAGTATTTT	CASSLAPGQGYADTQYF	TRBD1	TRBJ2-3	TRBV7-9	once
TGTGCCAGCAGCGGACAGGGGGCGACTGAAGCTTTCTTT	CASSGQGATEAFF	TRBD1	TRBJ1-1	TRBV4-2	.
TGCGCCAGCAGCTCTACTAGCGGGAGGGCCCCCGGGGAGCTGTTTTTT	CASSSTSGRAPGELFF	TRBD2	TRBJ2-2	TRBV5-1	once
TGCGCCAGCAGCCAAGAAAGCGGAAGTGAAGCTTTCTTT	CASSQESGSEAFF	.	TRBJ1-1	TRBV4-1	.
TGTGCCTGGAGTGAAGCGGGGGTCACCCTCCACTTT	CAWSEAGVTLHF	.	TRBJ1-6	TRBV30	.
TGTGCCAGCAGCTTAGATTGGGGGCGCGAGCAGTACTTC	CASSLDWGREQYF	.	TRBJ2-7	TRBV7-2	.
TGTGCCAGCAGCGTAGAACGAGGGTCGAGCTCCTATAATTCACCCCTCCACTTT	CASSVERGSSSYNSPLHF	.	TRBJ1-6	TRBV9	.
TGCGCCAGCAGCCAAGAGGGAGGTGGGGGGGCCGAGCAGTACTTC	CASSQEGGGGAEQYF	.	TRBJ2-7	TRBV4-1	few
TGTGCCAGCAGTTTCAGGGGCTCCCAAGAGACCCAGTACTTC	CASSFRGSQETQYF	.	TRBJ2-5	TRBV2	.
TGTGCCAGCTCACCACGAGGGGAGGCTAACTATGGCTACACCTTC	CASSPRGEANYGYTF	.	TRBJ1-2	TRBV18	.
TGCGCCAGCAGCTTAAAGCTGGGACAGGGTGATGGCTACACCTTC	CASSLKLGQGDGYTF	TRBD1	TRBJ1-2	TRBV5-1	.
TGTGCCTGGAAATATAAGGGGCCTAATGAAAAACTGTTTTTT	CAWKYKGPNEKLFF	.	TRBJ1-4	TRBV30	once
TGTGCCAGCCAGGGGGCGCAGGGCGGCGGGGAGCAGTACTTC	CASQGAQGGGEQYF	TRBD1	TRBJ2-7	TRBV4-2	.
TGTGCCAGCAGCTCCCTAGCGGGTGGCACCTACGAGCAGTACTTC	CASSSLAGGTYEQYF	TRBD2	TRBJ2-7	TRBV6-6	.
TGCAGTGCCTTTGGAAGAGGAGAGCAGTTCTTC	CSAFGRGEQFF	.	TRBJ2-1	TRBV20-1	.
TGTGCCAGCAATATTGGGGCCAACGTCCTGACTTTC	CASNIGANVLTF	.	TRBJ2-6	TRBV9	.
TGTGCCAGTAGTATCGCCGGGGTTAGCTCCTACGAGCAGTACTTC	CASSIAGVSSYEQYF	.	TRBJ2-7	TRBV19	.
TGTGCCAGCAGCTTAGCGCAGTCACCTGTTAATGAGCAGTTCTTC	CASSLAQSPVNEQFF	.	TRBJ2-1	TRBV7-2	once
TGTGCCAGCAGTGAATGGGGACAGGCGGATAGCAATCAGCCCCAGCATTTT	CASSEWGQADSNQPQHF	TRBD1	TRBJ1-5	TRBV28	.
TGTGCCAGCGCCGCGTTTAGGAACACTGAAGCTTTCTTT	CASAAFRNTEAFF	.	TRBJ1-1	TRBV2	.
TGTGCCAGCAGTTACTCGAGGTACAATGAGCAGTTCTTC	CASSYSRYNEQFF	.	TRBJ2-1	TRBV6-5	.
TGTGCCTGGAGTGTGGGGCAGACCCAGTACTTC	CAWSVGQTQYF	.	TRBJ2-5	TRBV30	.
TGTGCCAGCAGCCGAGGCTTCGGAAACTCCTACAATGAGCAGTTCTTC	CASSRGFGNSYNEQFF	.	TRBJ2-1	TRBV7-2	.
TGTGCCAGCAGTTACACAAGACTAGCGGGCACAGATACGCAGTATTTT	CASSYTRLAGTDTQYF	TRBD2	TRBJ2-3	TRBV6-5	few
TGTGCCAGCAGTTCGACTACGCGGGACAGCGAATACGAGCAGTACTTC	CASSSTTRDSEYEQYF	.	TRBJ2-7	TRBV28	.
TGTGCCTGGAGGGAACAGGGAGACACCATATATTTT	CAWREQGDTIYF	.	TRBJ1-3	TRBV30	.
TGTGCCAGCAGCGTAGATAGGGGAGGCGATGGCTACACCTTC	CASSVDRGGDGYTF	.	TRBJ1-2	TRBV9	.
TGTGCCAGCAGTTGGGGTTTCGGGAGCGCCTACGAGCAGTACTTC	CASSWGFGSAYEQYF	.	TRBJ2-7	TRBV6-5	.
TGTGCCAGCAGCCTCGCGGAGTACTTC	CASSLAEYF	.	TRBJ2-7	TRBV6-4	.
TGCGCCAGCAGCCCCCAGGCGGTCACTAGCGGGAGGGGAGATACGCAGTATTTT	CASSPQAVTSGRGDTQYF	TRBD2	TRBJ2-3	TRBV4-1	.
TGTGCCAGCGCCAGCGGGGCGGGAGTAACCCCCGAGCAGTACTTC	CASASGAGVTPEQYF	TRBD2	TRBJ2-7	TRBV5-4	once
TGTGCCAGCAGCGTAGAAGCCGGGATCCAGCCCCAGCATTTT	CASSVEAGIQPQHF	.	TRBJ1-5	TRBV9	.
TGTGCCAGCAGTGTCCGACAGGGGAAGATAGCGGGAGGGTCGGGGGAGCAGTACTTC	CASSVRQGKIAGGSGEQYF	TRBD2	TRBJ2-7	TRBV27	.
TGTGCCAGCAGCCATGTTACAGGGGAAGCTTTCTTT	CASSHVTGEAFF	.	TRBJ1-1	TRBV7-9	.
TGTGCCAGCAGTTACTCTCCACTAGGAGAGACCCAGTACTTC	CASSYSPLGETQYF	.	TRBJ2-5	TRBV6-7	.
TGCGCCAGCAGCCGGGGGCACCGGAACCAGGGGACAGATACGCAGTATTTT	CASSRGHRNQGTDTQYF	.	TRBJ2-3	TRBV4-1	.
TGCAGCGTTGAAGAGGGGCAGGGGGAGGCCGAGCAGTACTTC	CSVEEGQGEAEQYF	.	TRBJ2-7	TRBV29-1	.
TGTGCCAGCAGCCAAGGCGAGCGGGAGTCGGCAGATACGCAGTATTTT	CASSQGERESADTQYF	TRBD2	TRBJ2-3	TRBV4-2	.
TGTGCCAGCAGCTTATGGGGGCTCCACCATGGCTACACCTTC	CASSLWGLHHGYTF	.	TRBJ1-2	TRBV13	.
TGTGCCAGCAGTTACACTGTGAACACTGAAGCTTTCTTT	CASSYTVNTEAFF	.	TRBJ1-1	TRBV6-5	.
TGCGCCAGCAGCTTGCAACAACAGGGGGTGGGCAATGAGCAGTTCTTC	CASSLQQQGVGNEQFF	TRBD1	TRBJ2-1	TRBV5-1	.
TGTGCCAGCAGCCCTCTAGGCAATGAGCAGTTCTTC	CASSPLGNEQFF	.	TRBJ2-1	TRBV27	.